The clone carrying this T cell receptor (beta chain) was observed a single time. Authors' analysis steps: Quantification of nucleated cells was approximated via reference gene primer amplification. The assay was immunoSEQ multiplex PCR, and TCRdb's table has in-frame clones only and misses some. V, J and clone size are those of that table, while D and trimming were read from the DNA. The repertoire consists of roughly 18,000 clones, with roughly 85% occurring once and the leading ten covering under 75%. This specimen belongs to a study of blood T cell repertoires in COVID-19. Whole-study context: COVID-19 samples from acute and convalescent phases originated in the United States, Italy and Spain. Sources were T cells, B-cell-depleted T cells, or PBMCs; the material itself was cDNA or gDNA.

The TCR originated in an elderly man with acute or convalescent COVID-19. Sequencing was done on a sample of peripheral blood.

The CDR3: CASSLETVTEAFF. In nucleotides, the CDR3 is TGTGCCAGCAGCTTGGAGACAGTCACTGAAGCTTTCTTT. The chain recombines TRBV5-7 with TRBJ1-1; TRBD1 might be the D (5 bases). TRBV5-7 is identified as an open reading frame with a role that is uncertain. V was cut by 0 bases and J by 4 bases, with 7 bases left in between. This CDR3 is built from 13 residues.